The clone carrying this T cell receptor beta chain was seen more than once but under ten times. What it recognizes is unknown. The entry originates in a study of CD8 T cells in ankylosing spondylitis. Points from the study as a whole: In ankylosing spondylitis blood, a motif of seven or eight highly homologous TCR beta variants appeared characteristic.

TCRdb re-called the 5' RACE reads with MiXCR, one entry per CDR3 protein. The table lists around 480,000 distinct CDR3 sequences, 17% of them singletons, with 0.95% to 1.1% in the top ten. The clonotype originates from a male donor with ankylosing spondylitis. The sequenced sample consisted of blood, either unsorted or a sorted T cell fraction (not recorded which).

The CDR3 sequence is CASRLGGKDGYTF. CDR3 coding DNA: TGTGCCAGCAGGCTGGGGGGTAAGGATGGCTACACCTTC. The V call is TRBV6-1, the J call TRBJ1-2; maybe TRBD1 (5 bases). V shed 6 bases and J shed 6 bases, with 14 bases lying between them. The CDR3 extends over 13 amino acids. Per germline, CDR1 MNHNS and CDR2 SASEGT.